Shown below are 30 T cell receptor beta chains from a single sample sequenced in a study of early T cells in non-severe SARS-CoV-2 infection. TCRdb recomputed calls from the 5' RACE reads with MiXCR, one row per CDR3 protein. This table holds 70,000 to 85,000 distinct CDR3 sequences, approximately 12% found once. The sample was whole blood, taken at baseline. The receptors were sampled from an adult who was a healthcare worker with PCR-confirmed SARS-CoV-2 infection or an uninfected control (not recorded which). The donor label of this sample is uncertain.

This clonotype showed up just a few times. This chain links TRBV19 with TRBJ2-1; 8 bases fit TRBD2. Looked up from germline, CDR1 is LNHDA and CDR2 is SQIVND (reference sequence). The CDR3 runs to 17 residues. J gave up 7 bases and V 3 bases, and 14 bases lay outside the gene matches. DNA of the CDR3: TGTGCCAGTAGTATTTTGGGGACACAAAGCGGGAGTAATGAGCAGTTCTTC. Protein sequence: CASSILGTQSGSNEQFF.

The chain links TRBV20-1 to TRBJ2-5; possibly TRBD2 for D (6 bases). Per the germline V gene, CDR1 is DFQATT and CDR2 is SNEGSKA (reference sequence). V was pared by 6 bases and J by 1 base, with 12 bases between. This CDR3 contains 13 residues. CDR3 loop: CSAIRGSQETQYF. The CDR3 DNA follows: TGCAGTGCGATACGGGGGTCCCAAGAGACCCAGTACTTC.

The chain links TRBV5-1 to TRBJ2-7; 11 bases line up with TRBD2. Germline CDR1 SGHRS, CDR2 YFSETQ. The CDR3 has 16 amino acids. V shed 0 bases and J 5 bases; nucleotides not matched to a gene: 7. In nucleotides, the CDR3 is TGCGCCAGCAGCTTGGTTAGCGGGAGGGTTGGAGACGAGCAGTACTTC. Translated, it gives CASSLVSGRVGDEQYF. Full variable domain (rest looked up from reference TRBV5-1 and TRBJ2-7): KAGVTQTPRYLIKTRGQQVTLSCSPISGHRSVSWYQQTPGQGLQFLFEYFSETQRNKGNFPGRFSGRQFSNSRSEMNVSTLELGDSALYLCASSLVSGRVGDEQYFGPGTRLTVT.

This clonotype has a count of ten or more. The V call is TRBV18, the J call TRBJ2-3; D not resolved. CDR1 is KGHSH and CDR2 is LQKENI in the germline V gene. The CDR3 spans 14 residues. Trimming shortened V by 0 bases and J by 3 bases, and 7 bases separated the two germline ends. The DNA of the CDR3 is TGTGCCAGCTCACCACCCAGTGTGACAGATACGCAGTATTTT. Its protein is CASSPPSVTDTQYF.

There are a few counts of this clonotype. The chain is built from TRBV5-1 and TRBJ2-7; D is ambiguous. This CDR3 comprises 12 residues. V gave up 4 bases and J gave up 5 bases, with 10 bases separating them. Germline V CDR1 and CDR2: SGHRS, YFSETQ. CDR3 in DNA: TGCGCCAGCAGCGCAGCACGCGACGAGCAGTACTTC. Amino acid sequence: CASSAARDEQYF. The full variable domain, its missing parts supplied by reference TRBV5-1 and TRBJ2-7, is KAGVTQTPRYLIKTRGQQVTLSCSPISGHRSVSWYQQTPGQGLQFLFEYFSETQRNKGNFPGRFSGRQFSNSRSEMNVSTLELGDSALYLCASSAARDEQYFGPGTRLTVT.

The chain joins TRBV7-6 to TRBJ2-7, with a weak D call TRBD2 (5 bases). The V end lost 5 bases, the J end lost 6 bases, and 14 bases lay between the germline ends. Germline values: CDR1 SGHVS, CDR2 FNYEAQ. CDR3 size: 13 residues. The CDR3 protein is CASSLWTGSEQYF. DNA of the CDR3: TGTGCCAGCAGCCTTTGGACGGGATCCGAGCAGTACTTC.

This clonotype was seen more than once but under ten times. The chain is built from TRBV2 and TRBJ1-1; 7 positions agree with TRBD1. This CDR3 spans 11 amino acids. CDR1 is SNHLY, CDR2 FYNNEI, per germline. J was trimmed by 7 bases and V by 7 bases; bases with no gene match: 3. The CDR3 coding sequence is TGTGCCAGCACCGGGGACAGTGAAGCTTTCTTT. Translated, it gives CASTGDSEAFF. Drawing the rest from reference TRBV2 and TRBJ1-1, the complete variable domain is EPEVTQTPSHQVTQMGQEVILRCVPISNHLYFYWYRQILGQKVEFLVSFYNNEISEKSEIFDDQFSVERPDGSNFTLKIRSTKLEDSAMYFCASTGDSEAFFGQGTRLTVV.

This clonotype came up many times. This chain uses TRBV4-1 with TRBJ1-6, with D tentatively TRBD1 (5 bases). Germline lookup yields CDR1 MGHRA and CDR2 YSYEKL. The CDR3 contains 15 residues. Trimming cost V 4 bases and J 10 bases, with 17 bases left between them. DNA of the CDR3: TGCGCCAGCAGCCCGAACGGGGGGGTAGCATCACCCCTCCACTTT. Amino acids: CASSPNGGVASPLHF.

There are a few counts of this clonotype. The chain links TRBV6-1 to TRBJ1-1; D call uncertain. The V and J ends lost 0 bases and 4 bases respectively, with 12 bases between them. The CDR3 has 15 amino acids. The germline CDR1 and CDR2 sequences are MNHNS and SASEGT. The CDR3 sequence: CASSEAWGVGTEAFF. CDR3 DNA: TGTGCCAGCAGTGAAGCGTGGGGTGTTGGCACTGAAGCTTTCTTT.

This clonotype was seen only a few times. The chain has TRBV7-2 and TRBJ2-5, with a possible D match to TRBD2 (6 bases). CDR3 length: 15 residues. Germline CDR1 is SGHTA and CDR2 is FQGNSA. V lost 1 base to trimming and J lost 2 bases, with 11 bases between them. CDR3 nucleotides: TGTGCCAGCAGCTTAGGGCTAGCGTTGCAAGAGACCCAGTACTTC. Its protein is CASSLGLALQETQYF.

The genes are TRBV18 and TRBJ2-3; the match to TRBD2 covers 9 bases. Germline loops: CDR1 KGHSH, CDR2 LQKENI. The CDR3 is made up of 15 amino acids. V lost 4 bases to trimming and J lost 6 bases; unmatched junction nucleotides: 8. Here the CDR3 reads CASSQLAGEADTQYF. The CDR3 nucleotides are TGTGCCAGCTCACAGTTAGCGGGAGAGGCGGATACGCAGTATTTT.

The genes are TRBV3-1 and TRBJ2-7; D is possibly TRBD1 (6 bases). Trimming took off 4 bases at V and 2 bases at J, with 15 bases between the two ends. CDR3 length equals 15 residues. CDR1 LGHDT and CDR2 YNNKEL come from the germline V gene (reference sequence). CDR3 protein: CASSLRGSVTYEQYF. The CDR3 DNA reads as TGTGCCAGCAGCCTGAGGGGGAGCGTAACCTACGAGCAGTACTTC.

In this sample, this clonotype turned up once. The CDR3 region has the DNA TGCAGCGTTGTAAGCAGGGGGCCGGTAGATACGCAGTATTTT. Protein sequence: CSVVSRGPVDTQYF. V gene TRBV29-1 combines with J gene TRBJ2-3, with TRBD1 matching over 8 bases. The junction had 8 bases not matched to a gene; V was cut back by 4 bases and J by 5 bases. The CDR3 has 14 amino acids. Germline V gene data show CDR1 as SQVTM and CDR2 as ANQGSEA.

This clonotype occurred a few times. The CDR3 nucleotides are TGTGCCAGCAGTTTTGCACTAGAGATTGGCTACACCTTC. Translated: CASSFALEIGYTF. The chain employs TRBV12-3 or TRBV12-4 and TRBJ1-2; D not resolved. The CDR3 sequence is 13 residues long. V was pared by 3 bases and J by 7 bases, with 12 bases between.

This clonotype has just a few counts. The chain uses TRBV6-2 or TRBV6-3 and TRBJ2-7; 7 nucleotides align to TRBD1. The V gene end was trimmed by 7 bases and the J gene end by 2 bases; junction bases not matched to a gene: 14. Germline CDR1 MNHEY, CDR2 SVGEGT. The CDR3 runs to 16 residues. CDR3 coding DNA: TGTGCCAGCAAGTCAGCCCTTCCCGGGACAGCCTACGAGCAGTACTTC. Amino acid sequence: CASKSALPGTAYEQYF.

This clonotype was observed a handful of times. This chain joins TRBV5-6 and TRBJ2-7; TRBD2 aligns across 10 bases. V dropped 6 bases and J dropped 3; count of bases not matched to a gene: 12. The CDR3 spans 16 residues. Germline assignment: CDR1 SGHDT and CDR2 YYEEEE. The chain's CDR3 is CASTPGAGGTFYEQYF. CDR3 DNA: TGTGCCAGCACCCCCGGAGCGGGGGGGACTTTCTACGAGCAGTACTTC.

This clonotype was observed many times. The J gene is TRBJ1-2, the V gene TRBV21-1; the table calls TRBD1, which could not be checked here. TRBV21-1 is shown as a pseudogene. The CDR3 spans 12 residues. The CDR3 loop is CASSTTGYGYTF. The CDR3 nucleotides are TGTGCCAGCAGCACAACAGGCTATGGCTACACCTTC.

In its sample, this clonotype was seen many times. The V and J genes are TRBV6-6 and TRBJ1-4, with 8 bases that match TRBD1. After removal of 2 bases from V and 8 bases from J, the junction contained 1 base not matched to a gene. Per germline, CDR1 MNHNY and CDR2 SVGAGI (reference sequence). This CDR3 is 13 amino acids long. The CDR3 spells CASSYRDREKLFF. The CDR3 nucleotides are TGTGCCAGCAGTTACCGGGACAGGGAAAAACTGTTTTTT.

This clonotype was observed a handful of times. The genes are TRBV7-2 and TRBJ2-7; D gene uncertain. The germline V gene encodes CDR1 SGHTA and CDR2 FQGNSA. The CDR3 length is 13 residues. V was cut by 5 bases and J by 3 bases, with 11 bases left in between. The CDR3, as DNA: TGTGCCAGCAGCCTGTGGACCGACTACGAGCAGTACTTC. It translates to CASSLWTDYEQYF. The variable domain in full, completed from reference TRBV7-2 and TRBJ2-7, reads GAGVSQSPSNKVTEKGKDVELRCDPISGHTALYWYRQSLGQGLEFLIYFQGNSAPDKSGLPSDRFSAERTGGSVSTLTIQRTQQEDSAVYLCASSLWTDYEQYFGPGTRLTVT.

This clonotype was seen more than once but under ten times. This chain links TRBV7-4 with TRBJ2-7; tentatively, D is TRBD2 (7 bases). The CDR3 extends over 15 amino acids. The V gene lost 5 bases and the J gene lost 2 bases, with 16 bases spanning the gap. Germline-derived CDR1 and CDR2 are SGHVT and SQSDAQ. CDR3 amino acids: CASSPGGLRTYEQYF. In DNA, the CDR3 is TGTGCCAGCAGCCCCGGGGGGCTACGCACCTACGAGCAGTACTTC.

This clonotype was seen only a few times. V gene TRBV5-1 combines with J gene TRBJ2-1; either TRBD1 or TRBD2 may supply D (6 bases each). The V end lost 0 bases, the J end lost 9 bases, and 16 bases lay between the germline ends. The CDR3 spans 15 residues. Looked up from germline, CDR1 is SGHRS and CDR2 is YFSETQ. The CDR3 nucleotides are TGCGCCAGCAGCTTGGCGGGGGCAGGGGACGGTGAGCAGTTCTTC. Its translation: CASSLAGAGDGEQFF.

This clonotype was detected a few times. V usage is TRBV5-6 and J usage is TRBJ2-3; perhaps TRBD2 as D (6 bases). CDR1 and CDR2 from the germline V gene are SGHDT and YYEEEE. V gave up 2 bases and J gave up 7 bases, with 11 bases separating them. The CDR3 is made up of 13 amino acids. The CDR3 nucleotides are TGTGCCAGCAGCTTCGGGGGTCGAAATACGCAGTATTTT. It yields the protein CASSFGGRNTQYF.

This clonotype has more than one count but fewer than ten. The CDR3 DNA sequence: TGTGCCAGCAGCCCCCGGACAGGACCCTCCTACAATGAGCAGTTCTTC. Its protein is CASSPRTGPSYNEQFF. The rearrangement joins TRBV9 to TRBJ2-1; 7 nucleotides line up with TRBD1. V shed 4 bases, J shed 0 bases, and the junction held 7 bases outside the gene matches. The CDR3 is 16 residues long. The germline CDR1 and CDR2 sequences are SGDLS and YYNGEE.

This chain uses TRBV6-5 with TRBJ2-3; TRBD2 matches 8 bases. V lost 2 bases to trimming and J lost 1 base; unmatched junction nucleotides: 5. Germline CDR1 is MNHEY and CDR2 is SVGAGI. The length of the CDR3 is 16 residues. DNA for the CDR3: TGTGCCAGCAGTTACGGGTTTAGCGGGGGCACAGATACGCAGTATTTT. Encoded protein: CASSYGFSGGTDTQYF.

Only a few counts were recorded for this clonotype. The gene calls are TRBV3-1 and TRBJ1-1; perhaps TRBD1 as D (5 bases). The CDR3 consists of 14 residues. Germline-derived CDR1 and CDR2 are LGHDT and YNNKEL (reference sequence). The V end was cut by 4 bases, the J end by 3 bases, with 12 bases between. CDR3 sequence (DNA): TGTGCCAGCAGCCTTCGGGACGGGTACACTGAAGCTTTCTTT. This encodes CASSLRDGYTEAFF. Full variable domain (remainder filled in from reference TRBV3-1 and TRBJ1-1): DTAVSQTPKYLVTQMGNDKSIKCEQNLGHDTMYWYKQDSKKFLKIMFSYNNKELIINETVPNRFSPKSPDKAHLNLHINSLELGDSAVYFCASSLRDGYTEAFFGQGTRLTVV.

There are a few counts of this clonotype. The V gene is TRBV9, the J gene TRBJ2-7, with TRBD2 identical over 7 bases. Looked up from germline, CDR1 is SGDLS and CDR2 is YYNGEE. The length of the CDR3 is 11 residues. V lost 7 bases, J lost 7 bases, and 5 bases stayed unmatched. CDR3 in amino acids: CASPQAGEQYF. CDR3 DNA: TGTGCCAGCCCCCAAGCGGGAGAGCAGTACTTC.

The chain is built from TRBV9 and TRBJ2-7; D may match TRBD1 or TRBD2 (6 bases each). V shed 0 bases and J shed 7 bases, with 8 bases lying between them. The germline gives CDR1 SGDLS, CDR2 YYNGEE. This CDR3 is 12 amino acids long. CDR3 residues: CASSVVGGEQYF. The CDR3 region has the DNA TGTGCCAGCAGCGTAGTAGGGGGGGAGCAGTACTTC.

The V and J genes are TRBV29-1 and TRBJ2-5; D may be TRBD2 (6 bases). Looked up from germline, CDR1 is SQVTM and CDR2 is ANQGSEA. CDR3 size: 12 residues. Between the trimmed V and J ends, which lost 3 bases and 5 bases, there was a span of 10 bases. DNA of the CDR3: TGCAGCGTTGAGGGAGGCTTGGAGACCCAGTACTTC. This gives the protein CSVEGGLETQYF.

This clonotype has ten or more counts. The chain combines TRBV6-2 or TRBV6-3 with TRBJ2-7; no clear D. Germline loops: CDR1 MNHEY, CDR2 SVGEGT. V shed 0 bases and J shed 6 bases, with 6 bases lying between them. The length of the CDR3 is 12 residues. CDR3 region: CASSYSTREQYF. The CDR3 bases are TGTGCCAGCAGTTACTCGACTCGCGAGCAGTACTTC.

This clonotype was observed a handful of times. The V and J genes are TRBV12-5 and TRBJ2-2; 8 bases agree with TRBD2. V lost 2 bases and J lost 5; bases outside the gene matches: 7. The CDR3 length is 16 residues. Per the germline V gene, CDR1 is LGHNT and CDR2 is FRNRAP. For the CDR3, the DNA is TGTGCTAGTGGTTTGAGCGGGAGTTGGGGGACCGGGGAGCTGTTTTTT. Translation gives CASGLSGSWGTGELFF.